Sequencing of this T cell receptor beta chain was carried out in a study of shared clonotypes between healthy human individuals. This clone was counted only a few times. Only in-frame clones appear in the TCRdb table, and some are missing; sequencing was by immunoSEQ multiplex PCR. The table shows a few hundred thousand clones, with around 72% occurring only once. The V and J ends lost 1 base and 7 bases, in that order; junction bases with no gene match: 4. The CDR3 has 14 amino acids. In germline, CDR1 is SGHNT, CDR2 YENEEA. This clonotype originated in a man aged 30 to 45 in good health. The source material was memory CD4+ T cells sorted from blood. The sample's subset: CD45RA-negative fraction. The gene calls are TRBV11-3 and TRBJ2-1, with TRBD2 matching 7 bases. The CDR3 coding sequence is TGTGCCAGCAGCTTAGGCGGGAGTGGTAATGAGCAGTTCTTC. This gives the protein CASSLGGSGNEQFF. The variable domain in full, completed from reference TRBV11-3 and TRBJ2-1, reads EAGVVQSPRYKIIEKKQPVAFWCNPISGHNTLYWYLQNLGQGPELLIRYENEEAVDDSQLPKDRFSAERLKGVDSTLKIQPAELGDSAVYLCASSLGGSGNEQFFGPGTRLTVL.